This T cell receptor (beta chain) was retrieved from a study of blood T cell repertoires in COVID-19. Background on the study: T cells, B-cell-depleted T cells, or PBMCs provided the cDNA or gDNA that served as material.

TCRdb's table, derived via immunoSEQ multiplex PCR, lists solely in-frame clones and lacks some. The sample includes about 300,000 clones, around 84% seen only once; the top ten take about 4.2%. Per germline, CDR1 SGHRS and CDR2 YFSETQ. The trim removed 3 bases at V and 8 bases at J, leaving 12 bases unmatched. The CDR3 extends over 15 amino acids. The receptor was derived from a man younger than 40 who had recovered from COVID-19. The sequenced material came from PBMCs or T cells enriched from blood (not recorded which). J is TRBJ1-2 and V is TRBV5-1; 8 bases agree with TRBD1. Here the CDR3 reads CASSSAPDRVEGYTF. CDR3 bases: TGCGCCAGCAGCTCTGCGCCGGACAGGGTTGAAGGCTACACCTTC.